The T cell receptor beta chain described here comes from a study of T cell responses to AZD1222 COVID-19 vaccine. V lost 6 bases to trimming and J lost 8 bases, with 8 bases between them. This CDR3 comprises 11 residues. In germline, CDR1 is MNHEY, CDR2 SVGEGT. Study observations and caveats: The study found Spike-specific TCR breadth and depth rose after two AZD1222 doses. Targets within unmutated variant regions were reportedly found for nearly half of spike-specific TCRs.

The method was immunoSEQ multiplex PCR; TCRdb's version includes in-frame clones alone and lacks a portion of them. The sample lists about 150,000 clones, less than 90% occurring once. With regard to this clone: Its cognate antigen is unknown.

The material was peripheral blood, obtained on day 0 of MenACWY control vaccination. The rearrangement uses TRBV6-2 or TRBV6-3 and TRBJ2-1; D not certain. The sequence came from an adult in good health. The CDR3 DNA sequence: TGTGCCAGCAGCGCTCTACATGAGCAGTTCTTC. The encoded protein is CASSALHEQFF.